The 7 T cell receptor beta chains presented below share a single source sample, sequenced in a study of cytomegalovirus exposure and HLA in healthy donors. With 60 Vbeta and 13 Jbeta primers, the PCR was carried out. Using immunoSEQ multiplex PCR, the repertoire was profiled, and TCRdb retains in-frame clones only, with some absent. Of just over 150,000 clones in the sample, 70% to 90% are singletons; the top ten hold about 2.3%. The sequencing sample was made of PBMCs. These receptors all stem from a young woman in good health and CMV-seronegative.

The chain employs TRBV6-5 and TRBJ1-2; D not certain. The CDR3 totals 16 residues. The germline V gene has CDR1 MNHEY and CDR2 SVGAGI. Between the trimmed V and J ends, which lost 4 bases and 3 bases, there was a span of 18 bases. This CDR3 reads CASSSGLTNADYGYTF. In nucleotides, the CDR3 is TGTGCCAGCAGTTCCGGCCTGACCAACGCGGACTATGGCTACACCTTC.

This clone came up once. The chain combines TRBV28 with TRBJ1-2; 7 positions agree with TRBD1. Germline trimming cut 4 bases from V and 7 bases from J; bases unmatched to any gene: 12. In germline, CDR1 is MDHEN, CDR2 SYDVKM. CDR3 length: 15 residues. The CDR3: CASSSGQLSFGGYTF. The CDR3 nucleotides read TGTGCCAGCAGTTCGGGACAGCTGAGTTTCGGTGGCTACACCTTC.

On this clone itself: This sample includes further DNA sequences coding for the same CDR3. The gene calls are TRBV28 and TRBJ2-1; 11 positions agree with TRBD2. CDR3 size: 15 residues. V shed 4 bases, J shed 4 bases, and the junction held 3 bases outside the gene matches. Germline CDR1 and CDR2: MDHEN and SYDVKM. The CDR3 bases are TGTGCCAGCAGTTCGAGGACTAGCGGGTACAATGAGCAGTTCTTC. Protein sequence: CASSSRTSGYNEQFF.

The chain carries TRBV13 and TRBJ2-3; D is perhaps TRBD1 (5 bases). Germline loops: CDR1 PRHDT, CDR2 FYEKMQ (reference sequence). This CDR3 spans 14 amino acids. V was clipped by 7 bases and J by 4 bases, with 15 bases between them. The DNA of the CDR3 is TGTGCCAGCATACAGGCAGCCAGGGCAGATACGCAGTATTTT. Protein product: CASIQAARADTQYF.

The chain has TRBV29-1 and TRBJ1-1; D is possibly TRBD1 (6 bases). The CDR3 is 17 amino acids. With 4 bases removed from V and 1 base from J, the gap between germline ends came to 22 bases. The germline gives CDR1 SQVTM, CDR2 ANQGSEA. The CDR3 loop reads CSVGTGGVGWENTEAFF. The CDR3 DNA is TGCAGCGTTGGCACTGGGGGCGTGGGTTGGGAGAACACTGAAGCTTTCTTT.

The chain joins TRBV27 to TRBJ1-3; weak D call: TRBD1 (5 bases). Germline V CDR1 and CDR2: MNHEY, SMNVEV (reference sequence). This CDR3 region has 14 residues. With 6 bases removed from V and 4 bases from J, the gap between germline ends came to 13 bases. CDR3 in amino acids: CASSPSGVGNTIYF. Here the CDR3 DNA reads TGTGCCAGCAGCCCCTCGGGGGTAGGAAACACCATATATTTT.

The chain recombines TRBV5-1 with TRBJ1-3; D is perhaps TRBD1 (6 bases). This CDR3 region has 15 residues. Germline lookup yields CDR1 SGHRS and CDR2 YFSETQ. V was cut by 1 base and J by 4 bases, with 12 bases left in between. The CDR3 region has the DNA TGCGCCAGCAGCTTGCAGGGGATCGGAGGAAACACCATATATTTT. This encodes CASSLQGIGGNTIYF.